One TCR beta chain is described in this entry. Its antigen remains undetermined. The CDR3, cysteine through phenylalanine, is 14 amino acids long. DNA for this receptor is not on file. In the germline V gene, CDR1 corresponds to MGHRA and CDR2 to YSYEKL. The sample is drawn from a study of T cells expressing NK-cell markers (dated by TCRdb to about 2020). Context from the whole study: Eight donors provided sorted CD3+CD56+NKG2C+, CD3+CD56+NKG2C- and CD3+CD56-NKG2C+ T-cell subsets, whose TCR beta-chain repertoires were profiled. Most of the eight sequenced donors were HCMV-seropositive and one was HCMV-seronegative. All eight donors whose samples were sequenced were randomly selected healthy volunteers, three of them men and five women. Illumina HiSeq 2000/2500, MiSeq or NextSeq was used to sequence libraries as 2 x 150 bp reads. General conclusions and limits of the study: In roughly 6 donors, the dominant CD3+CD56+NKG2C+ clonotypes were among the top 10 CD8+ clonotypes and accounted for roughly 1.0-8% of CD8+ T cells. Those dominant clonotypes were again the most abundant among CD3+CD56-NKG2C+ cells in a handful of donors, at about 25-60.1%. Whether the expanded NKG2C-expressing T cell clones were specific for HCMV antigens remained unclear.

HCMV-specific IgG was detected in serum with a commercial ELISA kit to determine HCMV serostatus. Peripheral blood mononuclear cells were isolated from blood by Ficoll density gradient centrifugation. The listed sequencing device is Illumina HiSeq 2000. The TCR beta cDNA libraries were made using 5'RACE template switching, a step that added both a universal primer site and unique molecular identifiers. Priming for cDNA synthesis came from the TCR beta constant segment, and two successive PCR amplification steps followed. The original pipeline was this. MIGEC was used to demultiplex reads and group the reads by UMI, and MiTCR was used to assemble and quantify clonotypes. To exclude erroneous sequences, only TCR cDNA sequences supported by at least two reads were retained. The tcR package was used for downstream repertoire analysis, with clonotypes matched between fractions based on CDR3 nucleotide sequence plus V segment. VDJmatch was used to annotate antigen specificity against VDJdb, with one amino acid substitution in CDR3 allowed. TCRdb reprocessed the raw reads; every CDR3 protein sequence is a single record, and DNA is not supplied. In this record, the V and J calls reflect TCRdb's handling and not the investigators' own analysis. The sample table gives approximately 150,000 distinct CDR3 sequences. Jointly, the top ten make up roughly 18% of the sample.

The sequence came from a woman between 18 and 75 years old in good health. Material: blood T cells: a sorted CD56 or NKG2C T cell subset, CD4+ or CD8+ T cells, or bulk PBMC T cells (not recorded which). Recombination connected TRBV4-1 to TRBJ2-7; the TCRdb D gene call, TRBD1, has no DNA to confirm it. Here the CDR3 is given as CASSQSLGGREQYF.